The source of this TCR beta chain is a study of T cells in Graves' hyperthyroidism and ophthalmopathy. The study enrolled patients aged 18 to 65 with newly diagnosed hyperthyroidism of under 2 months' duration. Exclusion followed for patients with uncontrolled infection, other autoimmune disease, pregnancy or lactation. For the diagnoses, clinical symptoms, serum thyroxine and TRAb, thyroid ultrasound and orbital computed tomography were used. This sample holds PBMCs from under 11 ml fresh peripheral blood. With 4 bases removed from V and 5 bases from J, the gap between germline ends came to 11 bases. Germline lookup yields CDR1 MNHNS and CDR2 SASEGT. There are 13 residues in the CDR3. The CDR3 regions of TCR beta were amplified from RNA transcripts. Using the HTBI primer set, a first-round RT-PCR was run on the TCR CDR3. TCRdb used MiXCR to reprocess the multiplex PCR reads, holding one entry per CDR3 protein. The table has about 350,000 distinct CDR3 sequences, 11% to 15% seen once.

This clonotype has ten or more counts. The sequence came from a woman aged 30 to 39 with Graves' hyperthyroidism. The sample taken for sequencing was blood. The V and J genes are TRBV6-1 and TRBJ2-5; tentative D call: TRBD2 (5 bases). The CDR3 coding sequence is TGTGCCAGCAGTGTACCGGGGTGGGAGACCCAGTACTTC. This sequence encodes CASSVPGWETQYF.